This T cell receptor beta chain was sequenced during a study of cytomegalovirus exposure and HLA in healthy donors. Regarding the study as a whole: HLA alleles showed associations with 16,951 TCR beta sequences in a later analysis, at a 0.05 false discovery rate. Presence/absence analyses treated sequencing depth as roughly uniform across donors.

60 Vbeta and 13 Jbeta primers were used in PCR. Sequencing used immunoSEQ multiplex PCR; TCRdb keeps in-frame clones, though not all of them. The table shows more than 95,000 clones, with over 70% occurring only once. Of note for this clone: Its antigen is not identified.

The V gene end was trimmed by 4 bases and the J gene end by 5 bases; junction bases not matched to a gene: 10. CDR3 length: 15 amino acids. Germline V lookup: CDR1 SGHTS, CDR2 YDEGEE. The receptor was derived from a woman in her forties or fifties in good health and CMV-seropositive. The sample taken for sequencing was PBMCs. The chain uses TRBV5-8 and TRBJ2-7; 9 positions match TRBD1. CDR3 bases: TGTGCCAGCAGCCTGAAAAAGACAGGGGGACACGAGCAGTACTTC. Translating gives CASSLKKTGGHEQYF.